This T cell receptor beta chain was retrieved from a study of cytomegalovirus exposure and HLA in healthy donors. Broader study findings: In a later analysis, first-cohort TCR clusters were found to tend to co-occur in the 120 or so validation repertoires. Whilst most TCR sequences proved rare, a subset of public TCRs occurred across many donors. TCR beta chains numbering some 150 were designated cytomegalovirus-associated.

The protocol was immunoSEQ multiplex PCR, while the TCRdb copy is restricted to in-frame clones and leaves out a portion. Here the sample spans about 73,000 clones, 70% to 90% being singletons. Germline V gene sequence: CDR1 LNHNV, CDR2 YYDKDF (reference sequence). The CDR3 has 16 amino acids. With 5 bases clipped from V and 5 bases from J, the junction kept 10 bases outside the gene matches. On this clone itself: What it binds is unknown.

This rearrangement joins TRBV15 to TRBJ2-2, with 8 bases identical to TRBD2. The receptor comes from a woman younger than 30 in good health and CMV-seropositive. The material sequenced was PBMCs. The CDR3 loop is CATSRFPTSATGELFF. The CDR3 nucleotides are TGTGCCACCAGCCGGTTCCCGACTAGCGCGACCGGGGAGCTGTTTTTT.